The next 25 T cell receptor beta chains were all read from a single sample in a study of blood T cell repertoires in COVID-19. The data were produced by immunoSEQ multiplex PCR, yet TCRdb's version contains in-frame clones alone and is incomplete. The sample has some 250,000 clones, roughly four fifths seen once. The sequenced sample consisted of peripheral blood. The receptor set was obtained from an elderly woman with COVID-19, enrolled during active disease.

The chain is built from TRBV10-3 and TRBJ1-3; D unresolved. CDR3 length equals 13 residues. The V end was cut by 10 bases, the J end by 4 bases, with 14 bases between. Germline V gene sequence: CDR1 ENHRY, CDR2 SYGVKD. The CDR3 coding sequence is TGTGCCACCGCAGGTCAAGGCGGAAACACCATATATTTT. This translates into CATAGQGGNTIYF.

The J gene is TRBJ2-1, the V gene TRBV19; D may be TRBD2 (5 bases). The germline V gene has CDR1 LNHDA and CDR2 SQIVND (reference sequence). The CDR3 totals 13 residues. Between the trimmed V and J ends, which lost 5 bases and 7 bases, there was a span of 12 bases. The CDR3 sequence is CASSVAPTNEQFF. CDR3 DNA sequence: TGTGCCAGTAGTGTAGCGCCTACTAATGAGCAGTTCTTC.

The chain's CDR3 is CASSVTSGVNTGELFF. CDR3 bases: TGCGCCAGCAGCGTGACTAGCGGGGTTAACACCGGGGAGCTGTTTTTT. This chain joins TRBV5-1 and TRBJ2-2; TRBD2 matches 11 bases. This CDR3 is built from 16 residues. Unmatched junction bases numbered 4, after V lost 4 bases and J lost 2 bases. Per germline, CDR1 SGHRS and CDR2 YFSETQ.

The V gene is TRBV10-3, the J gene TRBJ2-7, with D possibly TRBD1 on 5 matching bases. The CDR3 consists of 13 residues. Between the trimmed V and J ends, which lost 10 bases and 0 bases, there was a span of 13 bases. CDR1 and CDR2 (germline): ENHRY, SYGVKD. DNA of the CDR3: TGTGCCACCGGGCAGGGTCCCTCCTACGAGCAGTACTTC. Its protein product is CATGQGPSYEQYF.

V usage is TRBV19 and J usage is TRBJ1-6; 7 nucleotides agree with TRBD1. CDR1 and CDR2 from the germline V gene are LNHDA and SQIVND (reference sequence). There are 15 residues in the CDR3. Trimming cost V 7 bases and J 10 bases; bases outside gene matches: 13. The CDR3 sequence: CASTRQGEGWSPLHF. DNA for the CDR3: TGTGCCAGTACGCGACAGGGAGAAGGTTGGTCACCCCTCCACTTT.

The chain has TRBV18 and TRBJ2-3; the match to TRBD1 covers 11 bases. J lost 2 bases, V lost 6 bases, and 10 bases had no gene match. From germline, CDR1 is KGHSH and CDR2 LQKENI. The length of the CDR3 is 17 residues. CDR3 sequence: CASSPEDRGRLTDTQYF. CDR3 nucleotide sequence: TGTGCCAGCTCCCCTGAGGACAGGGGGCGCCTCACAGATACGCAGTATTTT.

This chain uses TRBV6-1 with TRBJ1-2, with D possibly TRBD1 on 6 matching bases. The V gene's germline CDR1 is MNHNS and CDR2 SASEGT. The CDR3 covers 18 residues. The V and J ends lost 3 bases and 3 bases respectively, with 23 bases between them. CDR3: CASSDLALTGRIDYGYTF. In DNA form, the CDR3 reads TGTGCCAGCAGTGACCTAGCTTTGACAGGAAGGATAGACTATGGCTACACCTTC.

The V call is TRBV28, the J call TRBJ1-4; the D gene is possibly TRBD1 (6 bases). This CDR3 is 16 amino acids long. V was trimmed by 11 bases and J by 8 bases, leaving 27 bases between them. CDR1 and CDR2 from the germline V gene are MDHEN and SYDVKM. The CDR3 is CASCGSQGPPWEKLFF. The CDR3 nucleotides are TGTGCCTCTTGCGGGTCTCAGGGGCCCCCTTGGGAAAAACTGTTTTTT.

The chain couples TRBV2 to TRBJ1-5, with D uncertain. V gave up 6 bases and J gave up 7 bases, with 13 bases separating them. CDR1 and CDR2 from the germline V gene are SNHLY and FYNNEI. CDR3 length: 13 amino acids. CDR3 region: CASRGSTGQPQHF. The CDR3 DNA is TGTGCCAGCAGGGGGTCGACGGGACAGCCCCAGCATTTT. The variable domain in full, with the rest retrieved from reference TRBV2 and TRBJ1-5, is EPEVTQTPSHQVTQMGQEVILRCVPISNHLYFYWYRQILGQKVEFLVSFYNNEISEKSEIFDDQFSVERPDGSNFTLKIRSTKLEDSAMYFCASRGSTGQPQHFGDGTRLSIL.

The CDR3 sequence is CASSPRDRRRDTQYF. The CDR3 region has the DNA TGTGCCAGCAGCCCGAGGGACAGGAGGCGAGATACGCAGTATTTT. This chain connects TRBV3-1 (or the pseudogene TRBV3-2) to TRBJ2-3; 8 bases are a match to TRBD1. This CDR3 spans 15 amino acids. Unmatched junction bases numbered 8, after V lost 4 bases and J lost 5 bases. Germline V gene lookup returns CDR1 LGHDT and CDR2 YNNKEL (reference sequence).

The chain is built from TRBV30 and TRBJ1-4; D is ambiguous. CDR3 length equals 13 residues. V was trimmed by 3 bases and J by 7 bases, leaving 12 bases between them. Germline loops: CDR1 GTSNPN, CDR2 SVGIG (reference sequence). CDR3 coding DNA: TGTGCCTGGAGACACGGAGGAGGTGAAAAACTGTTTTTT. It specifies CAWRHGGGEKLFF.

In its sample, this clone was seen a few times. The chain carries TRBV29-1 and TRBJ2-7, with TRBD1 as a possible D gene (6 bases). The CDR3 is made up of 15 amino acids. V was shortened by 5 bases and J by 6 bases, with 23 bases between the two germline ends. The germline V gene encodes CDR1 SQVTM and CDR2 ANQGSEA. CDR3 sequence reads: CSVLSGAQGTGEQYF. CDR3 sequence (DNA): TGCAGCGTTCTCTCTGGGGCCCAGGGGACGGGCGAGCAGTACTTC.

J is TRBJ1-1 and V is TRBV12-3 or TRBV12-4, with D perhaps matching TRBD1 (6 bases). CDR3 length equals 13 residues. V was shortened by 3 bases and J by 5 bases, with 10 bases between the two germline ends. The CDR3 coding sequence is TGTGCCAGCAGTTTCGGGGGGCTGACTGAAGCTTTCTTT. It encodes CASSFGGLTEAFF.

The chain carries TRBV27 and TRBJ2-1, with TRBD2 matching 11 bases. This CDR3 has 16 amino acids. With V trimmed by 5 bases and J by 5 bases, 8 bases remained unmatched. Germline-derived CDR1 and CDR2 are MNHEY and SMNVEV (reference sequence). As DNA, the CDR3 is TGTGCCAGCAGTGACTATAGCGGGAGGGCTAACAATGAGCAGTTCTTC. Translated, it gives CASSDYSGRANNEQFF.

This sequence joins TRBV5-1 and TRBJ2-3; 8 nucleotides align to TRBD2. V lost 4 bases and J lost 2; bases outside the gene matches: 6. Germline V lookup: CDR1 SGHRS, CDR2 YFSETQ. The CDR3 length is 15 residues. Here the CDR3 DNA reads TGCGCCAGCAGCCGGGGACTAGATTTCACAGATACGCAGTATTTT. Protein sequence: CASSRGLDFTDTQYF.

This chain joins TRBV3-1 (or the pseudogene TRBV3-2) and TRBJ2-1, with 14 bases fitting TRBD2. Germline V gene sequence: CDR1 LGHDT, CDR2 YNNKEL (reference sequence). The CDR3 has 16 residues. V lost 4 bases, J lost 4 bases, and 3 bases stayed unmatched. The CDR3 DNA is TGTGCCAGCAGCCGGGGACTAGCGGGGGCTTACAATGAGCAGTTCTTC. It codes for CASSRGLAGAYNEQFF.

This chain links TRBV27 with TRBJ2-7; the match to TRBD2 covers 8 bases. With V trimmed by 11 bases and J by 3 bases, 15 bases remained unmatched. The CDR3 totals 15 residues. Germline CDR1 is MNHEY and CDR2 is SMNVEV (reference sequence). DNA of the CDR3: TGTGCCTCCGGGAGCAGCGGGAGCGTTAGCTACGAGCAGTACTTC. Translated: CASGSSGSVSYEQYF.

This clone was found a few times. The V and J genes are TRBV19 and TRBJ1-2, with 9 bases that match TRBD1. V shed 6 bases and J 8 bases; nucleotides not matched to a gene: 4. The CDR3 is made up of 12 amino acids. CDR1 and CDR2 (germline): LNHDA, SQIVND (reference sequence). CDR3: CASRTGGGGYTF. The CDR3 DNA is TGTGCCAGTAGGACAGGGGGAGGCGGCTACACCTTC.

The V call is TRBV19, the J call TRBJ2-6; D call uncertain. Germline lookup yields CDR1 LNHDA and CDR2 SQIVND (reference sequence). The CDR3 spans 18 residues. Trimming took 7 bases from V and 0 from J, leaving 19 bases between them. CDR3 bases: TGTGCCAGTACCAAAGATATGCCGGGTAGCTCTGGGGCCAACGTCCTGACTTTC. Amino acids: CASTKDMPGSSGANVLTF.

The chain carries TRBV10-3 and TRBJ2-7; TRBD2 matches 7 bases. CDR1 and CDR2 (germline): ENHRY, SYGVKD. CDR3 length equals 12 residues. V lost 10 bases and J lost 3; bases outside the gene matches: 6. In DNA, the CDR3 is TGTGCCACCGGGTCGGGGGGCTACGAGCAGTACTTC. Protein product: CATGSGGYEQYF.

The CDR3 DNA sequence: TGTGCCAGCAGACGGGGATCCCGGGCCCAGCATTTT. Translated, it gives CASRRGSRAQHF. The genes are TRBV28 and TRBJ1-5, with unresolved D. The V end was cut by 6 bases, the J end by 11 bases, with 14 bases between. CDR1 is MDHEN and CDR2 is SYDVKM in the germline V gene. The CDR3 covers 12 residues.

V gene TRBV7-6 combines with J gene TRBJ1-1; 7 bases align to TRBD1. The CDR3 covers 12 residues. V shed 3 bases, J shed 9 bases, and the junction held 4 bases outside the gene matches. Germline V gives CDR1 SGHVS, CDR2 FNYEAQ. CDR3 sequence: CASSFGDSQAFF. CDR3 sequence (DNA): TGTGCCAGCAGCTTTGGGGACAGCCAAGCTTTCTTT.

The chain has TRBV18 and TRBJ1-2, with D perhaps TRBD1 (5 bases). Germline V gene data show CDR1 as KGHSH and CDR2 as LQKENI. The CDR3 length is 14 residues. Between the trimmed V and J ends, which lost 3 bases and 4 bases, there was a span of 12 bases. The CDR3 loop reads CASSPPTETYGYTF. In nucleotides, the CDR3 is TGTGCCAGCTCACCCCCGACAGAAACCTATGGCTACACCTTC.

This chain joins TRBV28 and TRBJ2-7, with 12 bases lining up with TRBD2. The germline V gene encodes CDR1 MDHEN and CDR2 SYDVKM. This CDR3 spans 13 amino acids. V lost 4 bases and J lost 12; bases outside the gene matches: 7. Written as DNA, the CDR3 is TGTGCCAGCAGTTCTGGGACTAGCGGGCGAGGGTACTTC. Translated, it gives CASSSGTSGRGYF.

CDR3 sequence: CSVEMSGRLYNEQFF. The CDR3 nucleotides read TGCAGCGTTGAAATGAGCGGGAGGCTATACAATGAGCAGTTCTTC. The chain carries TRBV29-1 and TRBJ2-1; 9 nucleotides align to TRBD2. The length of the CDR3 is 15 residues. Trimming took 2 bases from V and 4 from J; bases not matched to a gene: 6. From germline, CDR1 is SQVTM and CDR2 ANQGSEA.